This is a list of T cell receptor beta chains from one sample in a study of blood T cell repertoires in COVID-19. The table came from immunoSEQ multiplex PCR; TCRdb's copy has only in-frame clones and leaves some out. The repertoire consists of around 53,000 clones, with approximately 80% occurring once and the leading ten covering about two fifths. Source material: peripheral blood. These TCRs come from a man aged 65 to 85 with active or convalescent COVID-19. CDR3s include the opening cysteine and the closing phenylalanine or tryptophan. D genes are given only for firm matches. Only some rows state a clone size, as once, few, many or a class for expanded clones.

cdr3_aa,cdr3_nt,clone_size,j_call,cdr3_length,d_call,v_call
CSVLDRGDTGELFF,TGCAGCGTTTTGGACAGGGGAGACACCGGGGAGCTGTTTTTT,-,TRBJ2-2,14,TRBD1,TRBV29-1
CASSPTVNTGELFF,TGCGCCAGCAGTCCGACAGTGAACACCGGGGAGCTGTTTTTT,-,TRBJ2-2,14,-,TRBV5-1
CASSLLGLSHEQYF,TGTGCCAGCAGCTTGTTGGGGCTTTCCCACGAGCAGTACTTC,-,TRBJ2-7,14,-,TRBV5-6
CASSPRGAGGTDTQYF,TGCGCCAGCAGCCCCCGCGGAGCGGGGGGGACAGATACGCAGTATTTT,-,TRBJ2-3,16,TRBD2,TRBV4-3
CASKIQGSNNSPLHF,TGCGCCAGCAAAATACAGGGTTCCAATAATTCACCCCTCCACTTT,-,TRBJ1-6,15,-,TRBV5-1
CASSYKQREGPQHF,TGTGCCAGCAGTTATAAACAGCGAGAGGGTCCCCAGCATTTT,-,TRBJ1-5,14,-,TRBV6-2/TRBV6-3
CASGFSLSLDRNTGELFF,TGTGCTAGTGGTTTCTCCTTATCTTTGGACAGAAACACCGGGGAGCTGTTTTTT,-,TRBJ2-2,18,-,TRBV12-5
CASSLARGRGDTQYF,TGCGCCAGCAGCTTGGCCCGGGGGAGAGGGGATACGCAGTATTTT,-,TRBJ2-3,15,-,TRBV5-1
CASAHRGVNSGNTIYF,TGTGCCAGCGCCCATCGGGGAGTTAACTCTGGAAACACCATATATTTT,-,TRBJ1-3,16,-,TRBV11-2
CASRPDRGDYGYTF,TGCGCCAGCAGACCGGACAGGGGGGACTATGGCTACACCTTC,few,TRBJ1-2,14,TRBD1,TRBV5-1
CASSQVSSGASGANVLTF,TGTGCCAGCAGCCAAGTTAGCAGCGGGGCCTCGGGGGCCAACGTCCTGACTTTC,-,TRBJ2-6,18,TRBD2,TRBV4-2
CATVNSGGVAGWRNEQFF,TGTGCCACGGTCAACTCTGGAGGAGTAGCGGGCTGGAGGAATGAGCAGTTCTTC,-,TRBJ2-1,18,TRBD2,TRBV7-9
CASSQAVGGTNTEAFF,TGTGCCAGCAGCCAAGCGGTCGGAGGGACGAACACTGAAGCTTTCTTT,-,TRBJ1-1,16,-,TRBV14
CASSFRSLAGVRTDTQYF,TGTGCCAGCAGCTTCCGATCACTAGCGGGAGTGCGTACAGATACGCAGTATTTT,few,TRBJ2-3,18,-,TRBV21-1
CASSHYSQETQYF,TGTGCCAGCAGCCACTATTCCCAAGAGACCCAGTACTTC,-,TRBJ2-5,13,-,TRBV3-1/TRBV3-2
CASSLRTEHSPLHF,TGTGCCAGCAGCTTGAGGACAGAGCATTCACCCCTCCACTTT,few,TRBJ1-6,14,-,TRBV28
CASSATRGSDTQYF,TGTGCCAGCTCGGCCACTAGGGGGTCAGATACGCAGTATTTT,-,TRBJ2-3,14,-,TRBV18
CASREGQGKAFF,TGTGCCAGCAGAGAGGGACAGGGGAAGGCTTTCTTT,-,TRBJ1-1,12,TRBD1,TRBV28
CASSPQGQGRHNEQFF,TGTGCCAGCTCACCACAAGGACAGGGGAGGCACAATGAGCAGTTCTTC,once,TRBJ2-1,16,TRBD1,TRBV18
CASSLGQGYQPQHF,TGTGCCAGCAGTTTAGGACAGGGTTATCAGCCCCAGCATTTT,once,TRBJ1-5,14,TRBD1,TRBV27
CASSPSGGNQPQHF,TGTGCCAGCAGTCCGTCCGGGGGCAATCAGCCCCAGCATTTT,few,TRBJ1-5,14,-,TRBV6-2/TRBV6-3
CASSPDSRHEKLFF,TGTGCCAGCAGCCCGGACTCCCGCCATGAAAAACTGTTTTTT,few,TRBJ1-4,14,-,TRBV5-6